This paragraph covers one T cell receptor beta chain sequence. The antigen is not known. The data were taken from a study of cytomegalovirus exposure and HLA in healthy donors. Donors were nominally healthy when sampled, though unrecorded immune exposures were likely. Study findings and constraints: A later analysis found most CMV-associated TCR beta chains apparently HLA-restricted. Fewer than 200 TCR beta chains were listed as cytomegalovirus-associated. Sequences of the TCR beta chain were said to predict the HLA-A and HLA-B alleles of most subjects accurately.

Amplification used 60 Vbeta primers and 13 Jbeta primers. TCRdb keeps only in-frame clones here, not all; method: immunoSEQ multiplex PCR. The sample comprises roughly 180,000 clones, about 81% of which are singletons, and less than 2% rests with the top ten. V lost 1 base to trimming and J lost 0 bases; unmatched junction nucleotides: 6. Germline V gene lookup returns CDR1 SGHNT and CDR2 YENEEA. The CDR3 covers 18 residues. The receptor was derived from a middle-aged man in good health and CMV-seronegative. The gene calls are TRBV11-3 and TRBJ2-6; 7 nucleotides line up with TRBD1. Sequences were obtained from PBMCs. The CDR3 reads CASSLGQGRVSGANVLTF. CDR3 bases: TGTGCCAGCAGCTTAGGACAGGGCAGGGTCTCTGGGGCCAACGTCCTGACTTTC.